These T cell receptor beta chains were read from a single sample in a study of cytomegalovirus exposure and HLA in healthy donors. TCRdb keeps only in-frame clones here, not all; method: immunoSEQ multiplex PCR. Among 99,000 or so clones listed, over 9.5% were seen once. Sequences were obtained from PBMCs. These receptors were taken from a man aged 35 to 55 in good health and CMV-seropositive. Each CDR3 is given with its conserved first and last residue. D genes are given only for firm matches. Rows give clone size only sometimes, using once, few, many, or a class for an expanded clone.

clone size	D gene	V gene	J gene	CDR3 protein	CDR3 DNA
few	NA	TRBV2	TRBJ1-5	CASSDGAGNQPQHF	TGTGCCAGCAGTGACGGTGCGGGCAATCAGCCCCAGCATTTT
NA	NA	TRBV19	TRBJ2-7	CASSIERRSYEQYF	TGTGCCAGTAGTATTGAGCGGCGGAGCTACGAGCAGTACTTC
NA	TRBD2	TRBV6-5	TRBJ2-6	CASSHSGAGANVLTF	TGTGCCAGCAGTCATAGCGGGGCTGGGGCCAACGTCCTGACTTTC
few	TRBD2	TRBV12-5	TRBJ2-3	CASGLGLATDTQYF	TGTGCTAGTGGCCTTGGACTAGCGACAGATACGCAGTATTTT
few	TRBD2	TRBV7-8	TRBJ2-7	CASSSGLAKYEQYF	TGTGCCAGCAGCTCTGGACTAGCGAAATACGAGCAGTACTTC
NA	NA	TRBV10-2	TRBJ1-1	CASKGVATEAFF	TGCGCCAGCAAAGGGGTAGCCACTGAAGCTTTCTTT
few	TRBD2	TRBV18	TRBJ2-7	CASSPGTSGRDEQYF	TGTGCCAGCTCGCCTGGGACTAGCGGGAGGGACGAGCAGTACTTC
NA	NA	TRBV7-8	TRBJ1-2	CASSSAGNYGYTF	TGTGCCAGCAGCTCGGCAGGGAACTATGGCTACACCTTC
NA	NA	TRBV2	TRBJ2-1	CASRLTSSYNEQFF	TGTGCCAGCAGGCTCACTAGTTCCTACAATGAGCAGTTCTTC
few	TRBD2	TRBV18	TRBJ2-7	CASSPSAGGYEQYF	TGTGCCAGCTCACCATCCGCGGGAGGATACGAGCAGTACTTC
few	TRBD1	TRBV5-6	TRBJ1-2	CASSLAGDRRPYGYTF	TGTGCCAGCAGCTTGGCGGGGGACAGGAGACCCTATGGCTACACCTTC
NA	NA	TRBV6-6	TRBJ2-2	CASSYRGTNTGELFF	TGTGCCAGCAGTTACCGGGGTACGAACACCGGGGAGCTGTTTTTT
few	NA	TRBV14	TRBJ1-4	CASSQGGRVEEKLFF	TGTGCCAGCAGCCAAGGGGGCAGGGTAGAAGAAAAACTGTTTTTT
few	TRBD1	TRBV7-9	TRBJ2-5	CASSFGQGLFGETQYF	TGTGCCAGCAGCTTCGGACAGGGTCTCTTCGGAGAGACCCAGTACTTC
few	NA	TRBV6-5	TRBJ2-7	CASSYSGGRTYEQYF	TGTGCCAGCAGTTACTCGGGGGGGCGAACCTACGAGCAGTACTTC
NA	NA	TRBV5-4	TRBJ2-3	CASSVVESDTQYF	TGTGCCAGCAGCGTCGTAGAATCAGATACGCAGTATTTT
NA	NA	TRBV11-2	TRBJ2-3	CASGFGGADTQYF	TGTGCCAGCGGTTTTGGGGGCGCAGATACGCAGTATTTT
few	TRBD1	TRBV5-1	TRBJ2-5	CASSFSVTGGRVTQYF	TGCGCCAGCAGCTTCAGTGTGACAGGGGGTAGGGTGACCCAGTACTTC
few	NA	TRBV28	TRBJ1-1	CASSLVLGANTEAFF	TGTGCCAGCAGTTTAGTCCTTGGGGCGAATACTGAAGCTTTCTTT
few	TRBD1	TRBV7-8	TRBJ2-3	CASSWGTGGTDTQYF	TGTGCCAGCAGCTGGGGGACAGGGGGTACAGATACGCAGTATTTT
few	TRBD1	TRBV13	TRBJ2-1	CASGGLDNEQFF	TGTGCCTCAGGGGGCCTGGACAATGAGCAGTTCTTC
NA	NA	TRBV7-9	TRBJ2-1	CASSPRDWTNEQFF	TGTGCCAGCAGCCCCCGGGACTGGACCAATGAGCAGTTCTTC
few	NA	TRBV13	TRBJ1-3	CASSAYQDSGNTIYF	TGTGCCAGCAGCGCCTACCAGGACTCTGGAAACACCATATATTTT
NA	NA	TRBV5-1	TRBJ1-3	CASSSGGAYSGNTIYF	TGCGCCAGCAGCTCTGGTGGGGCTTACTCTGGAAACACCATATATTTT
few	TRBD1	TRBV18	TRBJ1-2	CASLQGVGGYGYTF	TGTGCCAGCCTCCAGGGGGTTGGAGGCTATGGCTACACCTTC
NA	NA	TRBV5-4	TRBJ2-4	CASNHGTSKNIQYF	TGTGCCAGCAACCACGGGACAAGCAAAAACATTCAGTACTTC
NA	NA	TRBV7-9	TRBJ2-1	CASSLGLGSSYNEQFF	TGTGCCAGCAGCTTAGGTTTGGGCTCCTCCTACAATGAGCAGTTCTTC
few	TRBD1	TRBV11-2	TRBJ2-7	CASSLDWDRGATGEQYF	TGTGCCAGCAGCTTAGATTGGGACAGGGGTGCAACGGGCGAGCAGTACTTC
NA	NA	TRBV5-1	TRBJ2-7	CASSLGAGRYEQYF	TGCGCCAGCAGCTTGGGAGCAGGGCGATACGAGCAGTACTTC
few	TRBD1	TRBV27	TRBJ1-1	CASSLAGGLEAFF	TGTGCCAGCAGTTTAGCAGGGGGACTTGAAGCTTTCTTT
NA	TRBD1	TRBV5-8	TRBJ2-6	CASSWERDRGPPSGANVLTF	TGTGCCAGCAGCTGGGAGCGTGACAGGGGGCCTCCCTCTGGGGCCAACGTCCTGACTTTC
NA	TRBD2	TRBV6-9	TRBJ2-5	CASSYPRDYQVYQETQYF	TGTGCCAGCAGTTATCCTCGGGACTACCAGGTGTACCAAGAGACCCAGTACTTC
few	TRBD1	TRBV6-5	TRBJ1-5	CASRRTGRNQPQHF	TGTGCCAGCAGACGGACAGGGCGCAATCAGCCCCAGCATTTT
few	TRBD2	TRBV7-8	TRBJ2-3	CASSRWTSGLTDTQYF	TGTGCCAGCAGCCGATGGACTAGCGGCCTCACAGATACGCAGTATTTT
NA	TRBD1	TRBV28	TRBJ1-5	CASSKQGGSNQPQHF	TGTGCCAGCAGCAAACAGGGGGGCAGCAATCAGCCCCAGCATTTT
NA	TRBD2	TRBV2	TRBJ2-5	CASDEASGRVGETQYF	TGTGCCAGCGACGAGGCTAGCGGGAGGGTAGGAGAGACCCAGTACTTC
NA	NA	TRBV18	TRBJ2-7	CASSPGSSSSYEQYF	TGTGCCAGCTCACCAGGGTCCTCTAGCTCCTACGAGCAGTACTTC
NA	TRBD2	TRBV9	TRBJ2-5	CASSEIPGGETQYF	TGTGCCAGCAGCGAGATACCGGGGGGAGAGACCCAGTACTTC
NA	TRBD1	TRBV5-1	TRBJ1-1	CASSLTGLNTEAFF	TGCGCCAGCAGCCTGACAGGGTTGAACACTGAAGCTTTCTTT
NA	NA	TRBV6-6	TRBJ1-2	CASSRRTAVIF	TGTGCCAGCAGCAGACGGACAGCCGTTATCTTC